A single sample is the source of the 27 T cell receptor beta chains below, sequenced in a study of blood T cell repertoires in COVID-19. Clones were sequenced by immunoSEQ multiplex PCR, and TCRdb holds only the in-frame ones, with some missing. The sample records some 130,000 clones, roughly 90% being singletons. Sequencing input: peripheral blood. All receptors derive from a man aged 50 to 59 with active COVID-19.

This chain uses TRBV29-1 with TRBJ2-1; D not resolved. CDR1 and CDR2 from the germline V gene are SQVTM and ANQGSEA. The CDR3 contains 11 residues. V was cut by 8 bases and J by 9 bases, with 14 bases left in between. CDR3 sequence: CSSRSDGEQFF. CDR3 nucleotides: TGCAGCTCGAGAAGTGATGGTGAGCAGTTCTTC.

The rearrangement uses TRBV29-1 and TRBJ2-1; 8 bases are a match to TRBD1. The ends lost 2 bases at V and 4 bases at J; junction bases unmatched: 4. There are 14 residues in the CDR3. Germline CDR1 and CDR2: SQVTM and ANQGSEA. Here the CDR3 DNA reads TGCAGCGTTGAAAGACAGGGGCCTTACAATGAGCAGTTCTTC. This translates into CSVERQGPYNEQFF.

The table lists this clone with a count of one. This chain uses TRBV27 with TRBJ2-2; D might be TRBD2 (6 bases). The germline V and J ends were trimmed by 3 bases and 2 bases, with 7 bases remaining between them. There are 14 residues in the CDR3. The germline gives CDR1 MNHEY, CDR2 SMNVEV (reference sequence). CDR3 DNA: TGTGCCAGCAGTTTTACTAGCAACACCGGGGAGCTGTTTTTT. Its protein is CASSFTSNTGELFF.

The chain employs TRBV5-1 and TRBJ1-2, with TRBD1 as a possible D gene (5 bases). V lost 4 bases, J lost 2 bases, and 18 bases lay in between. The CDR3 spans 16 residues. The V gene's germline CDR1 is SGHRS and CDR2 YFSETQ. CDR3 amino acids: CASSTSDGGGNYGYTF. In DNA, the CDR3 is TGCGCCAGCAGCACGTCCGATGGCGGGGGGAACTATGGCTACACCTTC.

This clone is a singleton in its sample. The chain is built from TRBV6-1 and TRBJ1-1; no clear D gene. The CDR3 extends over 13 amino acids. Per the germline V gene, CDR1 is MNHNS and CDR2 is SASEGT. V lost 3 bases and J lost 7, with 12 bases in between. In DNA form, the CDR3 reads TGTGCCAGCAGTGAGCAGGCGATTATTGAAGCTTTCTTT. It codes for CASSEQAIIEAFF.

The V and J genes are TRBV6-6 and TRBJ2-5; 8 positions agree with TRBD1. J was trimmed by 6 bases and V by 2 bases; bases with no gene match: 8. The CDR3 consists of 15 residues. From germline, CDR1 is MNHNY and CDR2 SVGAGI (reference sequence). The CDR3 DNA sequence: TGTGCCAGCAGTTACGCGGAAGGACAGGGCCAGACCCAGTACTTC. Its translation: CASSYAEGQGQTQYF.

This clone appeared once. This sequence joins TRBV7-2 and TRBJ2-2; 7 bases align to TRBD2. Trimming cost V 1 base and J 1 base; bases outside gene matches: 3. The CDR3 contains 16 residues. The germline V gene encodes CDR1 SGHTA and CDR2 FQGNSA. This chain's CDR3 is CASSLEASGNTGELFF. CDR3 bases: TGTGCCAGCAGCTTAGAGGCTAGCGGGAACACCGGGGAGCTGTTTTTT.

The genes are TRBV11-2 and TRBJ2-7; the D gene is possibly TRBD1 (5 bases). CDR1 is SGHAT and CDR2 is FQNNGV in the germline V gene. There are 14 residues in the CDR3. Trimming shortened V by 5 bases and J by 2 bases, and 13 bases separated the two germline ends. CDR3 protein: CASSRQTMPYEQYF. The CDR3 DNA follows: TGTGCCAGCAGCCGACAGACCATGCCCTACGAGCAGTACTTC.

This clone was detected only a few times. This chain joins TRBV6-6 and TRBJ1-2; 10 positions match TRBD1. V lost 2 bases, J lost 13 bases, and 13 bases stayed unmatched. Per germline, CDR1 MNHNY and CDR2 SVGAGI (reference sequence). CDR3 length equals 15 residues. The CDR3 nucleotides are TGTGCCAGCAGTTACCCAGGTTCGACAGGGGGCAGGTGCACCTTC. This encodes CASSYPGSTGGRCTF.

The V and J genes are TRBV7-2 and TRBJ1-1, with TRBD1 matching over 7 bases. The germline V gene encodes CDR1 SGHTA and CDR2 FQGNSA. The CDR3 sequence is 15 residues long. Trimming removed 5 bases from V and 1 base from J; junction bases left unmatched: 7. As DNA, the CDR3 is TGTGCCAGCAGCCCCGAGACAGGGAGGAACACTGAAGCTTTCTTT. Its translation is CASSPETGRNTEAFF.

The chain has TRBV5-1 and TRBJ2-1, with D unresolved. Deletions cut 0 bases from V and 11 bases from J, with 6 bases between. CDR1 is SGHRS, CDR2 YFSETQ, per germline. The CDR3 covers 11 residues. The CDR3 sequence is CASSLGGQQFF. The CDR3 DNA reads TGCGCCAGCAGCTTGGGTGGCCAGCAGTTCTTC.

This clone was picked up one time. The V gene is TRBV7-3, the J gene TRBJ2-3, with TRBD2 identical over 10 bases. V was clipped by 5 bases and J by 3 bases; unmatched bases: 5. Germline values: CDR1 SGHTA, CDR2 FQGTGA. The CDR3 contains 15 residues. CDR3 in DNA: TGTGCCAGCAGCGTCGAGGGACTAGCGACAGATACGCAGTATTTT. This encodes CASSVEGLATDTQYF.

This clone was counted a single time. V usage is TRBV5-1 and J usage is TRBJ1-1, with 9 positions matching TRBD1. V trimming: 4 bases; J trimming: 3 bases; junction bases outside the gene matches: 4. Germline CDR1 and CDR2: SGHRS and YFSETQ. The CDR3 consists of 14 residues. As DNA, the CDR3 is TGCGCCAGCAGCGGCTGGGACAGGGACACTGAAGCTTTCTTT. As protein: CASSGWDRDTEAFF.

The chain couples TRBV20-1 to TRBJ2-1, with a possible D match to TRBD1 (6 bases). The CDR3 is made up of 14 amino acids. V was clipped by 3 bases and J by 1 base, with 10 bases between them. Germline loops: CDR1 DFQATT, CDR2 SNEGSKA (reference sequence). CDR3: CSASGGLSYNEQFF. CDR3 DNA: TGCAGTGCTAGTGGGGGCCTATCCTACAATGAGCAGTTCTTC.

CDR3 nucleotides: TGCGCCAGCAGCACCGGAGGACGCGTAGAGACCCAGTACTTC. Translating gives CASSTGGRVETQYF. The chain joins TRBV5-1 to TRBJ2-5, with D possibly matching TRBD2 (5 bases). This CDR3 comprises 14 residues. Looked up from germline, CDR1 is SGHRS and CDR2 is YFSETQ. V lost 4 bases and J 4 bases, leaving 14 bases between the germline ends.

The chain uses TRBV10-1 and TRBJ2-3, with TRBD2 matching 16 bases. Unmatched junction bases numbered 9, after V lost 6 bases and J lost 6 bases. The V gene's germline CDR1 is WNHNN and CDR2 SYGVQD (reference sequence). The CDR3 is made up of 17 amino acids. Here the CDR3 reads CASRKVGTSGRGDTQYF. The CDR3, as DNA: TGCGCCAGCAGGAAGGTCGGGACTAGCGGGAGGGGGGATACGCAGTATTTT.

This chain joins TRBV4-2 and TRBJ2-5; 7 nucleotides match TRBD1. Looked up from germline, CDR1 is LGHNA and CDR2 is YNFKEQ. The V segment lost 0 bases and the J segment 4 bases; nucleotides outside the gene matches: 8. This CDR3 region has 16 residues. CDR3 sequence reads: CASSQDPGAGGETQYF. CDR3 nucleotide sequence: TGTGCCAGCAGCCAAGACCCAGGGGCAGGGGGAGAGACCCAGTACTTC.

J is TRBJ2-5 and V is TRBV5-6; 8 positions match TRBD1. CDR3 length equals 16 residues. With V trimmed by 0 bases and J by 1 base, 5 bases remained unmatched. CDR1 and CDR2 from the germline V gene are SGHDT and YYEEEE. The CDR3 region is CASSLGFTGGQETQYF. CDR3 bases: TGTGCCAGCAGCTTGGGGTTCACAGGGGGCCAAGAGACCCAGTACTTC.

The chain has TRBV4-1 and TRBJ2-3, with 14 bases fitting TRBD2. The CDR3 runs to 16 residues. Germline loops: CDR1 MGHRA, CDR2 YSYEKL. Losses at the gene ends were 0 bases for V and 8 bases for J; bases not matched to a gene: 4. The CDR3 DNA reads as TGCGCCAGCAGCCAAGAGGGACTAGCGGGGGAGGCTACGCAGTATTTT. Translated: CASSQEGLAGEATQYF.

CDR3 in amino acids: CASSFGWVAGATDTQYF. The CDR3 DNA is TGCGCCAGCAGCTTTGGTTGGGTAGCGGGGGCCACAGATACGCAGTATTTT. J is TRBJ2-3 and V is TRBV5-1; 9 bases are shared with TRBD2. Losses at the gene ends were 2 bases for V and 2 bases for J; bases not matched to a gene: 9. The CDR3 sequence is 17 residues long. Per germline, CDR1 SGHRS and CDR2 YFSETQ.

The chain has TRBV7-8 and TRBJ1-6; 7 bases map to TRBD1. The CDR3 covers 15 residues. The germline V gene encodes CDR1 SGHVS and CDR2 FQNEAQ. Losses at the gene ends were 1 base for V and 6 bases for J; bases not matched to a gene: 3. For the CDR3, the DNA is TGTGCCAGCAGCTTAGAGCCAGGGGGTAATTCACCCCTCCACTTT. It yields the protein CASSLEPGGNSPLHF.

This chain joins TRBV25-1 and TRBJ2-5; 7 positions match TRBD2. With 5 bases clipped from V and 4 bases from J, the junction kept 13 bases outside the gene matches. CDR1 MGHDK and CDR2 SYGVNS come from the germline V gene. The CDR3 spans 16 residues. CDR3 sequence (DNA): TGTGCCAGCAGTCCCGTAAGCGGGATGTGGGGAGAGACCCAGTACTTC. Its translation is CASSPVSGMWGETQYF. The whole variable domain, filled in from reference TRBV25-1 and TRBJ2-5, reads EADIYQTPRYLVIGTGKKITLECSQTMGHDKMYWYQQDPGMELHLIHYSYGVNSTEKGDLSSESTVSRIRTEHFPLTLESARPSHTSQYLCASSPVSGMWGETQYFGPGTRLLVL.

The chain carries TRBV7-9 and TRBJ1-1; D gene unclear. The V and J ends lost 1 base and 1 base respectively, with 10 bases between them. Germline CDR1 is SEHNR and CDR2 is FQNEAQ (reference sequence). The CDR3 totals 15 residues. The CDR3: CASSLDGARNTEAFF. For the CDR3, the DNA is TGTGCCAGCAGCTTAGATGGAGCGCGGAACACTGAAGCTTTCTTT.

The V call is TRBV7-9, the J call TRBJ2-1; TRBD2 matches 11 bases. The V gene end was trimmed by 5 bases and the J gene end by 7 bases; junction bases not matched to a gene: 4. Germline V lookup: CDR1 SEHNR, CDR2 FQNEAQ (reference sequence). The CDR3 runs to 14 residues. DNA of the CDR3: TGTGCCAGCAGCGACGGGACTAGCGGTAATGAGCAGTTCTTC. It specifies CASSDGTSGNEQFF. The full variable domain, rest sourced from reference TRBV7-9 and TRBJ2-1, is DTGVSQNPRHKITKRGQNVTFRCDPISEHNRLYWYRQTLGQGPEFLTYFQNEAQLEKSRLLSDRFSAERPKGSFSTLEIQRTEQGDSAMYLCASSDGTSGNEQFFGPGTRLTVL.

The V gene is TRBV5-1, the J gene TRBJ2-7, with a possible D match to TRBD1 (5 bases). The V gene's germline CDR1 is SGHRS and CDR2 YFSETQ. V was shortened by 2 bases and J by 0 bases, with 9 bases between the two germline ends. The CDR3 runs 14 residues. CDR3 nucleotide sequence: TGCGCCAGCAGCTTACAGGCTGCCTCCTACGAGCAGTACTTC. This gives the protein CASSLQAASYEQYF.

The rearrangement uses TRBV27 and TRBJ2-7, with 10 positions matching TRBD2. Per the germline V gene, CDR1 is MNHEY and CDR2 is SMNVEV (reference sequence). This CDR3 spans 14 amino acids. V was clipped by 0 bases and J by 5 bases; unmatched bases: 1. Written as DNA, the CDR3 is TGTGCCAGCAGTTTATCTACTAGCGGGGACGAGCAGTACTTC. Its protein product is CASSLSTSGDEQYF.

V and J are TRBV6-1 and TRBJ1-2, with a possible D match to TRBD1 (5 bases). The germline V and J ends were trimmed by 2 bases and 3 bases, with 13 bases remaining between them. Germline V gene lookup returns CDR1 MNHNS and CDR2 SASEGT. The CDR3 covers 15 residues. CDR3 residues: CASSEQARGYYGYTF. Here the CDR3 DNA reads TGTGCCAGCAGTGAACAAGCACGGGGGTACTATGGCTACACCTTC.